These 21 T cell receptor beta chains were all obtained from the same sample, sequenced in a study of identical twins. Each CDR3 protein is one row after TCRdb ran MiXCR on the 5' RACE reads. Among about 390,000 distinct CDR3 sequences, roughly 10% were seen once, and the ten largest hold about 8.1%. The sequenced sample consisted of naive T cells sorted from blood. These receptor sequences come from a woman in her 50s in good health.

This clonotype showed up just a few times. The chain carries TRBV20-1 and TRBJ1-1; D is undetermined. V was shortened by 2 bases and J by 1 base, with 14 bases between the two germline ends. CDR1 DFQATT and CDR2 SNEGSKA come from the germline V gene (reference sequence). The CDR3 runs to 15 residues. The CDR3 is CSARQEVSANTEAFF. DNA for the CDR3: TGCAGTGCTAGACAAGAGGTTTCGGCGAACACTGAAGCTTTCTTT.

V gene TRBV2 combines with J gene TRBJ2-5; perhaps D is TRBD1 or TRBD2 (5 bases each). Germline V gene data show CDR1 as SNHLY and CDR2 as FYNNEI. Trimming shortened V by 6 bases and J by 5 bases, and 16 bases separated the two germline ends. The CDR3 runs 14 residues. The CDR3 here is CASSHRGRAETQYF. CDR3 bases: TGTGCCAGCAGCCATCGGGGCAGGGCCGAGACCCAGTACTTC.

This clonotype was counted many times. The chain joins TRBV7-8 to TRBJ2-7, with TRBD2 as a possible D gene (6 bases). Trimming pared 0 bases from V and 0 bases from J, leaving 24 bases between. CDR1 SGHVS and CDR2 FQNEAQ come from the germline V gene. The CDR3 sequence is 20 residues long. The CDR3: CASSLAISDTGLSSSYEQYF. CDR3 in DNA: TGTGCCAGCAGCTTAGCGATAAGTGATACGGGACTGAGCAGCTCCTACGAGCAGTACTTC.

In this sample, this clonotype turned up a few times. For the CDR3, the DNA is TGTGCCAGCAGCCTAACGACTAACACAGATACGCAGTATTTT. Amino acid sequence: CASSLTTNTDTQYF. This chain joins TRBV9 and TRBJ2-3; D is possibly TRBD2 (5 bases). This CDR3 comprises 14 residues. The V end lost 4 bases, the J end lost 2 bases, and 11 bases lay between the germline ends. The V gene's germline CDR1 is SGDLS and CDR2 YYNGEE.

This clonotype was recorded a few times. The gene calls are TRBV5-1 and TRBJ2-1; 8 nucleotides agree with TRBD1. The trim removed 2 bases at V and 9 bases at J, leaving 10 bases unmatched. Germline CDR1 reads SGHRS; CDR2 reads YFSETQ. The CDR3 runs to 15 residues. The DNA for the CDR3 is TGCGCCAGCAGCTTAGGACAGGGCGGGTTTACTGAGCAGTTCTTC. It encodes CASSLGQGGFTEQFF.

This clonotype has just one count. The chain couples TRBV5-4 to TRBJ2-5, with D uncertain. Germline V gene sequence: CDR1 SGHNT, CDR2 YYREEE (reference sequence). V shed 0 bases and J shed 4 bases, with 13 bases lying between them. The CDR3 consists of 15 residues. In DNA, the CDR3 is TGTGCCAGCAGCTTGGGTTCAGCCCCTGTAGAGACCCAGTACTTC. This sequence encodes CASSLGSAPVETQYF.

This clonotype has at least ten counts. This sequence joins TRBV6-4 and TRBJ2-7; D is unclear. In germline, CDR1 is MRHNA, CDR2 SNTAGT. CDR3 size: 12 residues. Trimming removed 1 base from V and 3 bases from J, with 4 bases in between. DNA for the CDR3: TGTGCCAGCAGTGACTGGAGCTACGAGCAGTACGTC. It yields the protein CASSDWSYEQYV.

The V call is TRBV5-1, the J call TRBJ1-2, with 9 bases that match TRBD1. Losses at the gene ends were 4 bases for V and 7 bases for J; bases not matched to a gene: 14. CDR1 is SGHRS, CDR2 YFSETQ, per germline. There are 16 residues in the CDR3. Here the CDR3 DNA reads TGCGCCAGCAGCGGAGATGGGACAGGGTTTATCGGTGGCTACACCTTC. Amino acids: CASSGDGTGFIGGYTF. Based on the CDR3 plus reference TRBV5-1 and TRBJ1-2, the full variable domain is KAGVTQTPRYLIKTRGQQVTLSCSPISGHRSVSWYQQTPGQGLQFLFEYFSETQRNKGNFPGRFSGRQFSNSRSEMNVSTLELGDSALYLCASSGDGTGFIGGYTFGSGTRLTVV.

The chain recombines TRBV3-1 with TRBJ2-1; D could derive from TRBD1 or TRBD2 (5 bases each). V lost 3 bases to trimming and J lost 7 bases, with 25 bases between them. Looked up from germline, CDR1 is LGHDT and CDR2 is YNNKEL (reference sequence). This CDR3 is built from 18 residues. The CDR3 protein is CASSHLDILGKGGNEQFF. The DNA of the CDR3 is TGTGCCAGCAGCCATCTGGACATTTTGGGGAAGGGCGGGAATGAGCAGTTCTTC.

Ten or more counts support this clonotype. The CDR3 DNA reads as TGTGCCAGCAGTTTGTTGGGAATCAATCAGCCCCAGCATTTT. This encodes CASSLLGINQPQHF. The gene calls are TRBV27 and TRBJ1-5; D is undetermined. This CDR3 contains 14 residues. V was pared by 3 bases and J by 3 bases, with 9 bases between. Per germline, CDR1 MNHEY and CDR2 SMNVEV (reference sequence).

This clonotype occurred many times. This chain connects TRBV5-1 to TRBJ1-3; the D is unclear. The germline V and J ends were trimmed by 1 base and 4 bases, with 12 bases remaining between them. Germline loops: CDR1 SGHRS, CDR2 YFSETQ. CDR3 length: 15 residues. For the CDR3, the DNA is TGCGCCAGCAGCTTGTCGGCTCCTTCGGGAAACACCATATATTTT. This sequence encodes CASSLSAPSGNTIYF.

This chain links TRBV24-1 with TRBJ1-2; 10 nucleotides agree with TRBD1. V shed 4 bases and J 8 bases; nucleotides not matched to a gene: 9. This CDR3 is built from 15 residues. Germline assignment: CDR1 KGHDR and CDR2 SFDVKD. CDR3 DNA: TGTGCCACCAGTGAACAGACAGGGGGCGCGCAGGGCTACACCTTC. Translated: CATSEQTGGAQGYTF.

This clonotype was counted at least ten times. The chain is built from TRBV6-5 and TRBJ2-3; the match to TRBD1 covers 10 bases. The V and J ends lost 1 base and 3 bases, in that order; junction bases with no gene match: 7. The CDR3 length is 17 residues. Germline CDR1 is MNHEY and CDR2 is SVGAGI. DNA of the CDR3: TGTGCCAGCAGTTACTTGGGACAGGGGCTCCAAACAGATACGCAGTATTTT. Its translation is CASSYLGQGLQTDTQYF.

This clonotype occurred a few times. The chain recombines TRBV7-9 with TRBJ2-7; 10 positions agree with TRBD2. The CDR3 is 15 residues long. The ends lost 3 bases at V and 6 bases at J; junction bases unmatched: 8. The germline V gene encodes CDR1 SEHNR and CDR2 FQNEAQ (reference sequence). CDR3 in amino acids: CASSFPGTSDSEQYF. CDR3 coding DNA: TGTGCCAGCAGCTTCCCCGGGACTAGCGACTCCGAGCAGTACTTC.

The chain employs TRBV4-2 and TRBJ2-2; D is perhaps TRBD1 (7 bases). V was pared by 0 bases and J by 6 bases, with 14 bases between. The CDR3 runs 16 residues. Germline-derived CDR1 and CDR2 are LGHNA and YNFKEQ. CDR3 bases: TGTGCCAGCAGCCAAGAGGGCCAGGGGGGTTCCGGGGAGCTGTTTTTT. Amino acids: CASSQEGQGGSGELFF.

This clonotype has more than one count but fewer than ten. V is TRBV7-2 and J is TRBJ2-5, with 7 nucleotides matching TRBD2. Germline V gene lookup returns CDR1 SGHTA and CDR2 FQGNSA. The CDR3 contains 15 residues. J lost 1 base, V lost 4 bases, and 6 bases had no gene match. The CDR3 region is CASSSPPGGQETQYF. CDR3 DNA sequence: TGTGCCAGCAGCTCGCCCCCGGGGGGCCAAGAGACCCAGTACTTC.

The sample holds a few counts of this clonotype. The chain recombines TRBV20-1 with TRBJ2-5; 7 bases line up with TRBD2. The CDR3 is 13 residues long. From germline, CDR1 is DFQATT and CDR2 SNEGSKA (reference sequence). The trim removed 6 bases at V and 1 base at J, leaving 5 bases unmatched. The DNA of the CDR3 is TGCAGTGCGCACGCTAGCGGCCAAGAGACCCAGTACTTC. This encodes CSAHASGQETQYF.

The sample holds many counts of this clonotype. The gene calls are TRBV5-1 and TRBJ2-7, with D perhaps matching TRBD1 (5 bases). The CDR3 is 12 amino acids. Germline V gene sequence: CDR1 SGHRS, CDR2 YFSETQ. V was cut by 4 bases and J by 3 bases, with 8 bases left in between. This CDR3 is CASSQGNYEQYF. The DNA of the CDR3 is TGCGCCAGCAGCCAGGGTAACTACGAGCAGTACTTC.

The genes are TRBV7-9 and TRBJ2-2, with TRBD1 identical over 8 bases. Germline CDR1 is SEHNR and CDR2 is FQNEAQ (reference sequence). The CDR3 is 15 residues long. V shed 5 bases, J shed 3 bases, and the junction held 5 bases outside the gene matches. The CDR3, as DNA: TGTGCCAGCAGCCCCCCGACAGGGGACACCGGGGAGCTGTTTTTT. Translated, it gives CASSPPTGDTGELFF.

The chain links TRBV18 to TRBJ2-7; maybe TRBD1 (6 bases). This CDR3 is 14 amino acids long. CDR1 KGHSH and CDR2 LQKENI come from the germline V gene. The ends were cut back, 4 bases at V and 6 bases at J, with 16 bases in the middle. The CDR3 reads CASSLGQSVREQYV. The CDR3 DNA reads as TGTGCCAGCTCACTTGGACAGTCCGTCCGCGAGCAGTACGTC.

As concerns this clonotype: A junction end diverges from the germline sequence, so it may reflect a read error. The chain recombines TRBV12-3 or TRBV12-4 with TRBJ2-7; D may be TRBD1 (5 bases). This CDR3 region has 15 residues. The CDR3 sequence is CASSQWGSLHYELYF. CDR3 DNA sequence: TGTGCCAGCAGTCAATGGGGCAGTTTACACTACGAGCTGTACTTC.